One and the same sample provided the 16 T cell receptor beta chains below, sequenced in a study of blood T cell repertoires in COVID-19. Assay used: immunoSEQ multiplex PCR; TCRdb lists only in-frame clones, some missing. The sample lists about 160,000 clones; roughly 86% were seen once. Material for sequencing was peripheral blood. The receptors derive from a woman aged 55-75 years who had recovered from COVID-19.

The rearrangement uses TRBV6-5 and TRBJ1-1; a possible D gene is TRBD1 (5 bases). The CDR3 spans 15 residues. Trimming took off 2 bases at V and 4 bases at J, with 14 bases between the two ends. Germline CDR1 and CDR2: MNHEY and SVGAGI. The CDR3 spells CASSYRSGRSTEAFF. CDR3 DNA sequence: TGTGCCAGCAGTTACCGGTCAGGGAGGAGCACTGAAGCTTTCTTT.

The V and J genes are TRBV6-5 and TRBJ2-7; 8 bases line up with TRBD1. The CDR3 runs to 15 residues. After removal of 6 bases from V and 0 bases from J, the junction contained 7 bases not matched to a gene. Germline CDR1 and CDR2: MNHEY and SVGAGI. For the CDR3, the DNA is TGTGCCAGCAGCCGAGGACAGGGAATCTCCTACGAGCAGTACTTC. Protein sequence: CASSRGQGISYEQYF.

The chain recombines TRBV9 with TRBJ2-5; a weak D match, TRBD2 (7 bases). The CDR3 extends over 14 amino acids. Germline CDR1 SGDLS, CDR2 YYNGEE. Deletions cut 4 bases from V and 1 base from J, with 11 bases between. CDR3 sequence: CASSPGGSQETQYF. The CDR3 DNA reads as TGTGCCAGCAGCCCGGGGGGCAGCCAAGAGACCCAGTACTTC. Full variable domain (outside the CDR3, taken from reference TRBV9 and TRBJ2-5): DSGVTQTPKHLITATGQRVTLRCSPRSGDLSVYWYQQSLDQGLQFLIQYYNGEERAKGNILERFSAQQFPDLHSELNLSSLELGDSALYFCASSPGGSQETQYFGPGTRLLVL.

The CDR3 DNA sequence: TGTGCCAGCAGCCATCGCGCGGGGAGCTCCTATAATTCACCCCTCCACTTT. Translated: CASSHRAGSSYNSPLHF. This chain uses TRBV3-1 (or the pseudogene TRBV3-2) with TRBJ1-6; D ambiguous. Germline lookup yields CDR1 LGHDT and CDR2 YNNKEL (reference sequence). The CDR3 spans 17 residues. Trimming stripped 3 bases from V and 0 bases from J, with 12 bases between.

The chain carries TRBV6-2 or TRBV6-3 and TRBJ1-5, with no clear D. The CDR3 runs 13 residues. Between the trimmed V and J ends, which lost 3 bases and 5 bases, there was a span of 8 bases. The germline gives CDR1 MNHEY, CDR2 SVGEGT. The CDR3 coding sequence is TGTGCCAGCAGTTATTGGCCTGATCAGCCCCAGCATTTT. Amino acids: CASSYWPDQPQHF.

V usage is TRBV12-3 or TRBV12-4 and J usage is TRBJ1-2; perhaps TRBD1 as D (6 bases). The CDR3 covers 12 residues. V lost 7 bases to trimming and J lost 6 bases, with 12 bases between them. The CDR3 bases are TGTGCCAGCAACTTACAGGGAAATGGCTACACCTTC. Amino acids: CASNLQGNGYTF.

J is TRBJ2-3 and V is TRBV4-2, with 7 positions matching TRBD2. Germline V gene lookup returns CDR1 LGHNA and CDR2 YNFKEQ. Trimming at V came to 5 bases and at J to 2 bases, leaving 10 bases not matched to a gene. The CDR3 has 16 residues. The CDR3 reads CASSVRGGGNTDTQYF. For the CDR3, the DNA is TGTGCCAGCAGCGTTAGGGGCGGGGGAAACACAGATACGCAGTATTTT.

The chain combines TRBV5-1 with TRBJ2-5, with TRBD2 as a possible D gene (6 bases). Per germline, CDR1 SGHRS and CDR2 YFSETQ. The V gene lost 3 bases and the J gene lost 0 bases, with 12 bases spanning the gap. This CDR3 is 15 amino acids long. The DNA of the CDR3 is TGCGCCAGCAGCTCGCAGTGGGACTACCAAGAGACCCAGTACTTC. This codes for CASSSQWDYQETQYF.

The chain carries TRBV11-3 and TRBJ1-1, with a tentative D call TRBD1 (5 bases). The CDR3 extends over 13 amino acids. With 3 bases removed from V and 11 bases from J, the gap between germline ends came to 16 bases. CDR1 and CDR2 (germline): SGHNT, YENEEA. The CDR3 DNA follows: TGTGCCAGCAGCTTCGGCGGACAAACGGAGGCTTTCTTT. This codes for CASSFGGQTEAFF.

The chain combines TRBV30 with TRBJ2-4, with D possibly TRBD2 on 5 matching bases. The CDR3 is 12 amino acids. Germline V CDR1 and CDR2: GTSNPN, SVGIG (reference sequence). Trimming shortened V by 5 bases and J by 3 bases, and 8 bases separated the two germline ends. The CDR3 loop reads CAWGRGKNIQYF. CDR3 coding DNA: TGTGCCTGGGGTCGGGGCAAAAACATTCAGTACTTC.

This CDR3 reads CASSYVVSSYNSPLHF. In DNA, the CDR3 is TGTGCCAGCAGTTATGTAGTGAGCTCCTATAATTCACCCCTCCACTTT. This chain connects TRBV6-6 to TRBJ1-6; D gene ambiguous. CDR3 length: 16 residues. The ends were cut back, 3 bases at V and 0 bases at J, with 9 bases in the middle. Germline loops: CDR1 MNHNY, CDR2 SVGAGI (reference sequence).

The chain couples TRBV5-4 to TRBJ2-7; 11 bases match TRBD2. V shed 2 bases and J 9 bases; nucleotides not matched to a gene: 10. CDR1 is SGHNT and CDR2 is YYREEE in the germline V gene (reference sequence). The CDR3 loop spans 15 amino acids. The CDR3 protein is CASSFVSGGAAGQYF. The DNA for the CDR3 is TGTGCCAGCAGCTTTGTTAGCGGGGGGGCCGCTGGGCAGTACTTC. Full variable domain (missing parts from reference TRBV5-4 and TRBJ2-7): ETGVTQSPTHLIKTRGQQVTLRCSSQSGHNTVSWYQQALGQGPQFIFQYYREEENGRGNFPPRFSGLQFPNYSSELNVNALELDDSALYLCASSFVSGGAAGQYFGPGTRLTVT.

The chain joins TRBV5-1 to TRBJ2-5; 7 nucleotides align to TRBD2. J gave up 7 bases and V 0 bases, and 9 bases lay outside the gene matches. Germline loops: CDR1 SGHRS, CDR2 YFSETQ. The CDR3 length is 15 residues. DNA for the CDR3: TGCGCCAGCAGCTTGGGACTAGCCCAACTCGGGACCCAGTACTTC. Translated: CASSLGLAQLGTQYF. The entire variable domain, with the rest obtained from reference TRBV5-1 and TRBJ2-5, is as follows: KAGVTQTPRYLIKTRGQQVTLSCSPISGHRSVSWYQQTPGQGLQFLFEYFSETQRNKGNFPGRFSGRQFSNSRSEMNVSTLELGDSALYLCASSLGLAQLGTQYFGPGTRLLVL.

This sequence joins TRBV6-5 and TRBJ1-1; TRBD1 might be the D (5 bases). V lost 6 bases, J lost 4 bases, and 9 bases lay in between. Germline V gene data show CDR1 as MNHEY and CDR2 as SVGAGI. This CDR3 comprises 12 residues. DNA of the CDR3: TGTGCCAGCAGGGTCGACAGCACTGAAGCTTTCTTT. Encoded protein: CASRVDSTEAFF.

The J gene is TRBJ2-1, the V gene TRBV4-1; 8 positions match TRBD2. V was pared by 0 bases and J by 7 bases, with 11 bases of the junction left unmatched. The CDR3 spans 17 residues. Germline CDR1 and CDR2: MGHRA and YSYEKL. In DNA form, the CDR3 reads TGCGCCAGCAGCCAAGATCCAGCGGGGGCCCTTTTGAATGAGCAGTTCTTC. Translation gives CASSQDPAGALLNEQFF.

J is TRBJ2-1 and V is TRBV14, with 8 bases aligning to TRBD2. Germline-derived CDR1 and CDR2 are SGHDN and FVKESK. After removal of 1 base from V and 11 bases from J, the junction contained 1 base not matched to a gene. This CDR3 has 12 amino acids. DNA for the CDR3: TGTGCCAGCAGCCAAGTAGCGGGGAAGCAGTTCTTC. Its protein is CASSQVAGKQFF. The whole variable domain, filled in from reference TRBV14 and TRBJ2-1, reads EAGVTQFPSHSVIEKGQTVTLRCDPISGHDNLYWYRRVMGKEIKFLLHFVKESKQDESGMPNNRFLAERTGGTYSTLKVQPAELEDSGVYFCASSQVAGKQFFGPGTRLTVL.